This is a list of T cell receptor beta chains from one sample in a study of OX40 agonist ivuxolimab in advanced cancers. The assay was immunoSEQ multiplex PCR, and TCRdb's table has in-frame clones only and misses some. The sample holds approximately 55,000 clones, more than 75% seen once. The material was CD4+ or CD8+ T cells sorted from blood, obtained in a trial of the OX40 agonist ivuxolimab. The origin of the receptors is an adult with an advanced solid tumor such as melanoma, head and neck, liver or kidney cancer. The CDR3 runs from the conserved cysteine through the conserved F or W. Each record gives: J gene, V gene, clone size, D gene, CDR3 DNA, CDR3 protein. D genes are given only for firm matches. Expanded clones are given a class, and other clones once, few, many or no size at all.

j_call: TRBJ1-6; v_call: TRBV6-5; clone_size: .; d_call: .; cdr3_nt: TGTGCCAGCAGTTACTGGCAGAGACGTAATTCACCCCTCCACTTT; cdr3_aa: CASSYWQRRNSPLHF
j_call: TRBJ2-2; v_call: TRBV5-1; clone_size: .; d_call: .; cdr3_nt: TGCGCCAGCAGCTGGAGGGGGCTAGCGTTAGGCACCGGGGAGCTGTTTTTT; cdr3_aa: CASSWRGLALGTGELFF
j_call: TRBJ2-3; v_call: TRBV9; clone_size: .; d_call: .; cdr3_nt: TGTGCCAGCAGCGCGGGACTTATCACAGATACGCAGTATTTT; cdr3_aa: CASSAGLITDTQYF
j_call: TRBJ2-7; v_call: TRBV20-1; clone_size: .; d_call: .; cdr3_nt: TGCAGTGCTGGACCGGGTCTGAAGCAGTACTTC; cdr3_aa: CSAGPGLKQYF
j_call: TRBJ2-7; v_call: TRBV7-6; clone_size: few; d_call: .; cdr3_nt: TGTGCCAGCAGCTTGGGATCTAGCACTTACGAGCAGTACTTC; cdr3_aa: CASSLGSSTYEQYF
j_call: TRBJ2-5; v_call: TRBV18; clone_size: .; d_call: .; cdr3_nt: TGTGCCAGCTCACCAAGGCTTCGGGAGACCCAGTACTTC; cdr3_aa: CASSPRLRETQYF
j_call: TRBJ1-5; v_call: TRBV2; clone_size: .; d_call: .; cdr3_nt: TGTGCCAGCAGCGACGGGAGATCCCAGCCCCAGCATTTT; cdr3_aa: CASSDGRSQPQHF
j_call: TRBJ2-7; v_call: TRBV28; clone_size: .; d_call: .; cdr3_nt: TGTGCCAGCAGTCGCCGGGGGAGCTACGAGCAGTACTTC; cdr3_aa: CASSRRGSYEQYF
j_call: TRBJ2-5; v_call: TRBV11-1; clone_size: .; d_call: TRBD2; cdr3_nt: TGTGCCAGCAGCCCCCAGCGGGGGGTGGGAGAGACCCAGTACTTC; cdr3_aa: CASSPQRGVGETQYF
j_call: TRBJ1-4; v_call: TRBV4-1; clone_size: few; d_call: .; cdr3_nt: TGCGCCAGCAGCCAAGGACTAAATGAAAAACTGTTTTTT; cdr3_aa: CASSQGLNEKLFF
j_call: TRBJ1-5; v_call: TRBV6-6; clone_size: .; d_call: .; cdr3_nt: TGTGCCAGCAGTTACGGACAAGAAAATCAGCCCCAGCATTTT; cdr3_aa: CASSYGQENQPQHF
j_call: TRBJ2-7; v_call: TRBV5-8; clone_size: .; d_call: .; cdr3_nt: TGTGCCAGCAGCTTGGGACAGATCTACGAGCAGTACTTC; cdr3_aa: CASSLGQIYEQYF
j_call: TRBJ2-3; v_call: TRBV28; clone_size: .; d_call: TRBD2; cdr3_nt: TGTGCCAGCGTCTCTTTGGGGCGGGAGAGCACAGATACGCAGTATTTT; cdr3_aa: CASVSLGRESTDTQYF
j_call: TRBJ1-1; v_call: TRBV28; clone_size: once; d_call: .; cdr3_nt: TGTGCCAGCAGTTTTCTCGGGGACCACACTGAAGCTTTCTTT; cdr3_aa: CASSFLGDHTEAFF
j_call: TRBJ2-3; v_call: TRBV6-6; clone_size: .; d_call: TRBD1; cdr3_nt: TGTGCCAGCAGTTATCTGGGACAGCGCACAGATACGCAGTATTTT; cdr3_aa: CASSYLGQRTDTQYF
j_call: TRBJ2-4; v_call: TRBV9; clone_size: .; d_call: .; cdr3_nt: TGTGCCAGCAGCGTAATAGGGGAAAACATTCAGTACTTC; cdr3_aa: CASSVIGENIQYF
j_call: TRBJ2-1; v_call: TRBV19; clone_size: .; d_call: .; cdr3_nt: TGTGCCAGTAGCCGTACCAGCCGCTCCTACAATGAGCAGTTCTTC; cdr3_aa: CASSRTSRSYNEQFF
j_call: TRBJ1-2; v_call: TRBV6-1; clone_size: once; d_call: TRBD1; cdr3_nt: TGTGCCAGCAGTGTCGGGACAGTCTATGGCTACACCTTC; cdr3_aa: CASSVGTVYGYTF
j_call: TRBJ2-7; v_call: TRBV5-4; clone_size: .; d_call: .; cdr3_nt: TGTGCCAGCAGCTTGCCGGGACGTGTGGGAAACGAGCAGTACTTC; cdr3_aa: CASSLPGRVGNEQYF
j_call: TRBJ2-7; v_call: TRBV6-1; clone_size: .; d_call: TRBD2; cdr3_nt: TGTGCCAGCAACACCGGGACTAGCGGGAGTACGGAGCAGTACTTC; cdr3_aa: CASNTGTSGSTEQYF
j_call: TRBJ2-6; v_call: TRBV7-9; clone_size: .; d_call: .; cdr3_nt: TGTGCCAGCAGCCCGGGTGACGGCGTGGGGGGGGCCAACGTCCTGACTTTC; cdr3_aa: CASSPGDGVGGANVLTF
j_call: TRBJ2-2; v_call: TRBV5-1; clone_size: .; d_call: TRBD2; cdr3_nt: TGCGCCAGCAGGCCTAGCGGGATCGCAACCGGGGAGCTGTTTTTT; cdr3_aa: CASRPSGIATGELFF
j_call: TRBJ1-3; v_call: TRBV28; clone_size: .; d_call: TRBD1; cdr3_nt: TGTGCCAGCGGGACAGGAAACTCTGGAAACACCATATATTTT; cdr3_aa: CASGTGNSGNTIYF
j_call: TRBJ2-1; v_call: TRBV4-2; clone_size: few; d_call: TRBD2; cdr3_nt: TGTGCCAGCAGCCAAGATATGGCGGGAGTTAATGAGCAGTTCTTC; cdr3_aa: CASSQDMAGVNEQFF
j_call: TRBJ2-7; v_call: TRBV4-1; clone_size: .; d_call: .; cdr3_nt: TGCGCCAGCAGCCAAGATCGGGCCTACGAGCAGTACTTC; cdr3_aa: CASSQDRAYEQYF
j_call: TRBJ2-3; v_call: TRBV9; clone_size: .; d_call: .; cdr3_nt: TGTGCCAGCAGCGTAGGGCGTGGCACAGATACGCAGTATTTT; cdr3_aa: CASSVGRGTDTQYF
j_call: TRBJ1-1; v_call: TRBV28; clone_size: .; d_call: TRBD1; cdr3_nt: TGTGCCAGCAGTTCCTCGACAGGGTGGGGGACTGAAGCTTTCTTT; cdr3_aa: CASSSSTGWGTEAFF
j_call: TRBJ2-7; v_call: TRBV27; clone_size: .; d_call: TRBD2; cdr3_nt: TGTGCCAGCAGTTCCGGGACTAGCGGGGCCGAGCAGTACTTC; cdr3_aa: CASSSGTSGAEQYF
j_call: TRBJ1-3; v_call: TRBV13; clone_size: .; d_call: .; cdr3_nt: TGTGCCAGCAGTAGGGTCCCCTCTGGAAACACCATATATTTT; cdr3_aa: CASSRVPSGNTIYF
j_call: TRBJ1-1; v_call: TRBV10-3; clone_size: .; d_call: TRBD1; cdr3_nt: TGTGCCACTCGGGACAGGGTCCTGAACACTGAAGCTTTCTTT; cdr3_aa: CATRDRVLNTEAFF
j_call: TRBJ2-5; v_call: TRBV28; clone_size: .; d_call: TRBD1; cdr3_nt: TGTGCCACCATGGGACAGGCGGAAGAGACCCAGTACTTC; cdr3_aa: CATMGQAEETQYF
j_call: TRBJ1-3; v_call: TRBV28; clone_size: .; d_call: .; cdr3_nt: TGTGCCAGCAGAAGGCTGGCTGGAAACACCATATATTTT; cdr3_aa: CASRRLAGNTIYF
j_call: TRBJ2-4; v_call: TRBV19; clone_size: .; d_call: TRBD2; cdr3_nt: TGTGCCAGTAGTAAGTACCAGCGGGAGGCCAAAAACATTCAGTACTTC; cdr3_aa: CASSKYQREAKNIQYF
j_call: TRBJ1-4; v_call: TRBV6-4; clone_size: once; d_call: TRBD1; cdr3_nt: TGTGCCAGAAGACACAGGGGGACTAATGAAAAACTGTTTTTT; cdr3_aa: CARRHRGTNEKLFF
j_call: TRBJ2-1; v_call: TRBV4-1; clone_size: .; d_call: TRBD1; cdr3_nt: TGCGCCAGCAGTCAGACAAAACACGAGACAGGGAATGAGCAGTTCTTC; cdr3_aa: CASSQTKHETGNEQFF
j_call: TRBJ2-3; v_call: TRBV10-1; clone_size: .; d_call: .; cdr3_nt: TGCGCCAGCAGTGAGTGGGACGGCACAGATACGCAGTATTTT; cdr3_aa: CASSEWDGTDTQYF